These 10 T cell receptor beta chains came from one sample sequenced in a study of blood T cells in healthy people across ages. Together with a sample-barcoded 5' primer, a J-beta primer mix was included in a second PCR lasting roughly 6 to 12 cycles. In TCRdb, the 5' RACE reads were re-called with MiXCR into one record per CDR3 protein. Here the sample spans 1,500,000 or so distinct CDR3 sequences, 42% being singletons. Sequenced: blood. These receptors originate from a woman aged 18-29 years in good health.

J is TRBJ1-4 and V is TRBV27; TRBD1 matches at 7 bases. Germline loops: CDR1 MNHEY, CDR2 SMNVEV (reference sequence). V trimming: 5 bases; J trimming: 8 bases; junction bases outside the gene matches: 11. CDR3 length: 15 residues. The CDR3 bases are TGTGCCAGCAGTCCGCGAACAGGGGTTCGGGAAAAACTGTTTTTT. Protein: CASSPRTGVREKLFF.

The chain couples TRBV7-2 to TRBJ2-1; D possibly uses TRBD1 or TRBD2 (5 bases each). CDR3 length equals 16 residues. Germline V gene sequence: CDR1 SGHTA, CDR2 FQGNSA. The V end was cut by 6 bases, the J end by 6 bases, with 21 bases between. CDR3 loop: CASSNFPGTTGNEQFF. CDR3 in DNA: TGTGCCAGCAGTAACTTCCCCGGGACCACCGGCAATGAGCAGTTCTTC.

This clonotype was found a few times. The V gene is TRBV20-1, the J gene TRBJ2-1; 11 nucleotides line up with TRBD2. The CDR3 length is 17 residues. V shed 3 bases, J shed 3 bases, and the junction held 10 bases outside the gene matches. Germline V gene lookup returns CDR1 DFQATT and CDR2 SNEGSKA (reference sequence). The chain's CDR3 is CSARAESSGGLYNEQFF. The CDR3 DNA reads TGCAGTGCTAGGGCCGAGTCTAGCGGGGGGCTCTACAATGAGCAGTTCTTC.

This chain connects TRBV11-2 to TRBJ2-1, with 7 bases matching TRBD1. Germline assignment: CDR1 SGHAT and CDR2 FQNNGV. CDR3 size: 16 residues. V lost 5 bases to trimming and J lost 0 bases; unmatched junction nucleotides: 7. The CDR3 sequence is CASSTGQSYSYNEQFF. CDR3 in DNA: TGTGCCAGCAGCACGGGACAGAGTTACTCCTACAATGAGCAGTTCTTC.

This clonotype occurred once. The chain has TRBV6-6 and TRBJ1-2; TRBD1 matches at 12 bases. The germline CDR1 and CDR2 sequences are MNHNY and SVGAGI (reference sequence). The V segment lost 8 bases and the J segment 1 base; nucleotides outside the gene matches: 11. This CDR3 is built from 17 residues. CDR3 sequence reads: CASVRGTGGNLNYGYTF. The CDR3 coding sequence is TGTGCCAGCGTCCGGGGGACAGGGGGCAACCTTAACTATGGCTACACCTTC.

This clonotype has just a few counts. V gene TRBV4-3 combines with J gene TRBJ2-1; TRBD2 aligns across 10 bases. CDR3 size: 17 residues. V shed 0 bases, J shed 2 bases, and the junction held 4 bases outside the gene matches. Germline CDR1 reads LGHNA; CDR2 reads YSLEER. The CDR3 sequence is CASSQDRTSGAYNEQFF. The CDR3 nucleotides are TGCGCCAGCAGCCAAGATCGTACTAGCGGGGCCTACAATGAGCAGTTCTTC.

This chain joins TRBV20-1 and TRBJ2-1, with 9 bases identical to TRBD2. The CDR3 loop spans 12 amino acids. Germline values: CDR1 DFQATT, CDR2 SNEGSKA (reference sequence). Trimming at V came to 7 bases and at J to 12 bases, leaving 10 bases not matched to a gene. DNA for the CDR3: TGCAGTGGGCGGGAGGGCCCGCGAGTGCAGTTCTTC. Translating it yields CSGREGPRVQFF.

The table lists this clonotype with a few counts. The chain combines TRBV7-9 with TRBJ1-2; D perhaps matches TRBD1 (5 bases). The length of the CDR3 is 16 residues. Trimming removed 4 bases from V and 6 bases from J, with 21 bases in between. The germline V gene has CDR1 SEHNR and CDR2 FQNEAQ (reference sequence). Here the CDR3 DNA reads TGTGCCAGCAGCTCCGGAGGGGTAGCTAGTAGTGATGGCTACACCTTC. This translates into CASSSGGVASSDGYTF.

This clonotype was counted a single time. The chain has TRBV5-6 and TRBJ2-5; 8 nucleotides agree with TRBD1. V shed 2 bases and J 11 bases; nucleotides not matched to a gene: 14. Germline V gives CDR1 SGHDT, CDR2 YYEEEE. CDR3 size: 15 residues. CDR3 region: CASSFSGTGITMQYF. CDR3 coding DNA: TGTGCCAGCAGCTTCTCCGGGACAGGTATTACGATGCAGTACTTC.

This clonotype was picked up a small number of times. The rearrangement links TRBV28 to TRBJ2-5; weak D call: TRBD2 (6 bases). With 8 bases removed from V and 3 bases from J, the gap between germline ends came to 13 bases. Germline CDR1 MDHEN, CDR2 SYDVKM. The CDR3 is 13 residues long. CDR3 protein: CASRLGLEETQYF. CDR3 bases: TGTGCCAGCCGACTAGGATTGGAAGAGACCCAGTACTTC.